This is a list of T cell receptor beta chains from one sample in a study of beta chain features in type 1 diabetes. TCRdb keeps only in-frame clones here, not all; method: immunoSEQ multiplex PCR. The data hold over 150,000 clones, with about 13% observed a single time. Sample: central memory CD4+ T cells from blood. Receptors originate from a woman aged 18-29 years in good health. The CDR3 runs from the conserved cysteine through the conserved F or W. The D gene is left open where the match is weak. Size values are once, few and many counts, or a class for expanded clones, and some rows have none.

>TRBV5-6|TRBJ2-3|-|-
TGTGCCAGCAGCTCCCTAGAGGCCACCTCTCAGGGTTTT
CASSSLEATSQGF
>TRBV14|TRBJ1-1|-|TRBD1
TGTGCCAGCAGCCAGAGACAGGGGGGGAACACTGAAGCTTTCTTT
CASSQRQGGNTEAFF
>TRBV30|TRBJ2-7|-|-
TGTGCCTGGAGTGTTGGCGGCTCCTACGAGCAGTACTTC
CAWSVGGSYEQYF
>TRBV30|TRBJ1-5|few|-
TGTGCCTGGAAGCTAGACCAAACAAGCAATCAGCCCCAGCATTTT
CAWKLDQTSNQPQHF
>TRBV4-2|TRBJ1-1|-|-
TGTGCCAGCAGCCAAGACCAGGTGGAAGCTTTCTTT
CASSQDQVEAFF
>TRBV5-1|TRBJ2-5|-|-
TGCGCCAGCAGCTTGGGTTCGGGTGAGGCAGAGACCCAGTACTTC
CASSLGSGEAETQYF
>TRBV6-6|TRBJ2-2|-|TRBD2
TGTGCCAGCAGTTCTGGACTAGCTACCGGGGAGCTGTTTTTT
CASSSGLATGELFF
>TRBV30|TRBJ2-2|-|-
TGTGCCTGGGGATTGTGGGGAGGGGGTAACACCGGGGAGCTGTTTTTT
CAWGLWGGGNTGELFF
>TRBV10-3|TRBJ1-1|few|TRBD1
TGTGCCATCAGAGAGACAGGGACGAACACTGAAGCTTTCTTT
CAIRETGTNTEAFF
>TRBV4-2|TRBJ2-1|few|-
TGTGCCAGCAGCCAAGCCGGGGGACTGAATTACAATGAGCAGTTCTTC
CASSQAGGLNYNEQFF
>TRBV6-5|TRBJ2-2|few|-
TGTGCCAGCAGTTACGGGAGAGCCGGGGAGCTGTTTTTT
CASSYGRAGELFF
>TRBV2|TRBJ1-5|-|TRBD1
TGTGCCAGCAGCGACAGGGTTGGCAATCAGCCCCAGCATTTT
CASSDRVGNQPQHF
>TRBV21-1|TRBJ2-3|few|-
TGTGCCAGCAGCAAAGAGGGGATTAGCAAGGGGACAAGCACAGATACGCAGTATTTT
CASSKEGISKGTSTDTQYF
>TRBV5-4|TRBJ1-2|few|TRBD1
TGTGCCAGCCGCAGTTCCGGACAGGGGGTAGGCTACACCTTC
CASRSSGQGVGYTF
>TRBV7-9|TRBJ2-3|few|TRBD2
TGTGCCAGCAGCTCCCCCGCGGGAGGGCCTTCAGATACGCAGTATTTT
CASSSPAGGPSDTQYF
>TRBV2|TRBJ2-1|-|-
TGTGCCACTATGGGGAGGGGGTACGACAATGAGCAGTTCTTC
CATMGRGYDNEQFF
>TRBV5-5|TRBJ2-4|-|TRBD1
TGTGCCAGCATCGGACAGGGATTAGCCAAAAACATTCAGTACTTC
CASIGQGLAKNIQYF
>TRBV5-1|TRBJ2-7|-|-
TGCGCCAGCAGCGTGGACTTGAACTCCTACGAGCAGTACTTC
CASSVDLNSYEQYF
>TRBV29-1|TRBJ1-4|-|-
TGCAGCGTTGATAAGGCAGGGAATCGTGAAAAACTGTTTTTT
CSVDKAGNREKLFF
>TRBV18|TRBJ2-1|-|-
TGTGCCAGCTCTATGGGCCTTTACAATGAGCAGTTCTTC
CASSMGLYNEQFF
>TRBV29-1|TRBJ2-7|-|-
TGCAGCGCCCGAACACCCCCGGGGTTCGAGCAGTACTTC
CSARTPPGFEQYF
>TRBV29-1|TRBJ2-7|-|-
TGCAGCGCCAGACAGAGCTACGAGCAGTACTTC
CSARQSYEQYF
>TRBV18|TRBJ2-5|-|TRBD1
TGTGCCAGCTCACAAGCCGGGACAGGGATGCAAGAGACCCAGTACTTC
CASSQAGTGMQETQYF
>TRBV7-3|TRBJ1-2|few|TRBD1
TGTGCCAGCGGACAGGGAGGCGGCTACACCTTC
CASGQGGGYTF
>TRBV30|TRBJ1-5|-|-
TGTGCCTGGAGTCGCGGGGGGGATCAGCCCCAGCATTTT
CAWSRGGDQPQHF
>TRBV27|TRBJ2-3|once|-
TGTGCCAGCAGTTTAGAGTTTACCACAGATACGCAGTATTTT
CASSLEFTTDTQYF